This entry features one T cell receptor (beta chain) sequence. This clone was detected once. No antigen is known for it. Base qualities are not provided; no much larger clone lies one nucleotide away. Cut back by 6 bases and 14 bases, the V and J ends lie 20 bases apart. CDR3 length: 13 amino acids, cysteine to phenylalanine. Kept here is only the CDR3 DNA, which spans 39 bases and is read in frame from base 1. What this sample's time point label stands for: baseline before first vaccination. The vaccinee samples were drawn from two UK trials, COV001 and COV002, one of which was a single-blind randomized controlled phase 2/3 trial testing AZD1222 (ChAdOx1 nCoV-19) in healthy adults. Trial participant PBMC samples were collected at day 0 and day 28 after the second dose for TCRbeta chain sequencing. The sample originates from a study of T cell responses to AZD1222 COVID-19 vaccine (dated by TCRdb to 2020 to 2022). Regarding the study in general: AZD1222 recipients whose second dose came at about 4 weeks and those whose second dose came at about 12 weeks were combined into one group, since spike-specific TCR depth and breadth did not differ between the two schedules. A total of roughly 240 trial participants underwent TCR sequencing, of whom about 210 received two doses of AZD1222 and 26 received two doses of the MenACWY control vaccine. Trial participants were enrolled by age into 18-55, 56-69 and 70-plus year subgroups, with 148, 28 and 57 TCR-sequenced participants respectively. The investigation overall reported the following: Vaccine-associated CD4 TCRs spanned the whole spike protein, with dominant responses in regions 160-218 and 743-854. Reportedly, almost half of the unique spike-specific TCRs recognized epitopes lying outside the regions that are mutated in the B.1.351 and B.1.1.7 variants. Because no samples from the day 14 peak response were available, repertoires could be characterized only after the peak T cell response. In the small 56-69-year group, the increase in depth fell short of significance, most likely because of low power. Spike-specific TCR breadth and depth rose significantly after two AZD1222 doses compared with day 0 and with MenACWY recipients. Participants were mostly white British and included more females than males, and it was suggested by the authors that clonal diversity may have been underestimated. Conclusions about previously exposed vaccinees were limited because only six or seven AZD1222 recipients were SARS-CoV-2 seropositive at baseline.

The CDR3 regions of human TCRbeta chains were subjected to immunosequencing. Concerning the study's data processing: Repertoire TCRs were checked for matches against a reference library of SARS-CoV-2-specific TCRs that had been generated using the MIRA antigen-specificity platform. Breadth was defined as the fraction of unique TCRs that were SARS-CoV-2-associated, and depth was defined as the fraction of total T cells that were SARS-CoV-2-associated. Using the MIRA data, each spike-specific TCR was mapped to the spike region that the TCR reacts to and placed in a CD4 or CD8 class. Log10-transformed breadth and depth values were compared by one-way ANOVA with Sidak's multiple comparisons tests. The source is immuneACCESS, and TCRdb retained only in-frame sequences with V and J called. Part of the clones is not carried over; for the studies checked, unresolved V genes explain less than half of this, and the remainder is unexplained. The DNA gave D and trimming, while V, J and clone size come from that table. This sample comprises over 100,000 clones, 90% to 95% of them detected only once. Together, the top ten hold around 7% of the sample.

The sequence was obtained from an adult in good health. In this chain, TRBV12-3 or TRBV12-4 is recombined with TRBJ2-4, with no confidently assigned D gene. Sequencing used peripheral blood, obtained on day 0 of AZD1222 vaccination. The CDR3 amino acid sequence is: CASSPGAGRVKYF. The nucleotide sequence is TGTGCCAGCAGCCCAGGAGCCGGTCGCGTCAAGTACTTC.